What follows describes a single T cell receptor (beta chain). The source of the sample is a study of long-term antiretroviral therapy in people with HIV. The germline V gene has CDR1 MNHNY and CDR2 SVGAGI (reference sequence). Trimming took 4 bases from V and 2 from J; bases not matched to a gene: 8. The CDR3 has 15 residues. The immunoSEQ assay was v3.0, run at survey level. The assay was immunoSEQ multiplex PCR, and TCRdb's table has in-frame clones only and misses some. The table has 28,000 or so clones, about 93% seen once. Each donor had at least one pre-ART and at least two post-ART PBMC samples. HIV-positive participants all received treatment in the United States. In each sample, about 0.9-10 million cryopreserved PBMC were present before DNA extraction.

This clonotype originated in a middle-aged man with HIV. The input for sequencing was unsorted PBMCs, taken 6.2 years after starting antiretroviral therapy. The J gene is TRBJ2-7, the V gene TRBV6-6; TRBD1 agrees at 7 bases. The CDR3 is CASSSRDRAPYEQYF. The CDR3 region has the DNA TGTGCCAGCAGTTCCAGAGACAGGGCCCCCTACGAGCAGTACTTC.